This entry concerns a single TCR beta chain. The data stem from a study of control samples from healthy donors and cancer patients. The length of the CDR3 is 12 residues. Trimming left V 8 bases short and J 7 bases short, with 12 bases between. In germline, CDR1 is ENHRY, CDR2 SYGVKD. TCRdb's copy holds only in-frame clones and misses some; the assay was immunoSEQ multiplex PCR. Altogether 130,000 or so clones are present, 70% to 90% being singletons, with the ten largest covering roughly 3.4%. The receptor was isolated from a man aged 45 to 65 in good health. J is TRBJ2-1 and V is TRBV10-3; TRBD1 is a possible D gene (6 bases). The sample comprised blood. The CDR3 protein is CAIDPGTNEQFF. The CDR3 coding sequence is TGTGCCATCGATCCAGGGACAAATGAGCAGTTCTTC.